The 28 T cell receptor beta chains reported below all come from one sample, sequenced in a study of identifying expanded T cells in peripheral blood. Assay used: immunoSEQ multiplex PCR; TCRdb lists only in-frame clones, some missing. The sample records tens of thousands of clones, about 87% being singletons. Sequenced: blood. These receptors all stem from a person aged 18 to 69 in good health.

The chain employs TRBV5-1 and TRBJ1-5, with D unclear. CDR3 length equals 13 residues. V dropped 0 bases and J dropped 2 bases, with 3 bases sitting between them. Germline assignment: CDR1 SGHRS and CDR2 YFSETQ. For the CDR3, the DNA is TGCGCCAGCAGCTTGGCCGGCAATCAGCCCCAGCATTTT. Residues: CASSLAGNQPQHF.

This clone was observed a single time. The CDR3 sequence is CASSHGTSSALRTDTQYF. CDR3 DNA: TGTGCCAGCAGCCACGGGACTTCTAGCGCCTTGCGCACAGATACGCAGTATTTT. J is TRBJ2-3 and V is TRBV7-6; possible D gene TRBD2, 6 bases. The CDR3 has 18 amino acids. The V end lost 5 bases, the J end lost 1 base, and 22 bases lay between the germline ends. Germline CDR1 SGHVS, CDR2 FNYEAQ.

The chain employs TRBV7-8 and TRBJ2-7; D not resolved. The V end was cut by 1 base, the J end by 0 bases, with 7 bases between. Germline-derived CDR1 and CDR2 are SGHVS and FQNEAQ. The CDR3 is 14 amino acids. DNA of the CDR3: TGTGCCAGCAGCTTAGTTCCGAGCTCCTACGAGCAGTACTTC. Translated: CASSLVPSSYEQYF.

The genes are TRBV6-6 and TRBJ2-3, with 8 bases fitting TRBD2. This CDR3 is built from 14 residues. Trimming cost V 8 bases and J 7 bases; bases outside gene matches: 11. Germline lookup yields CDR1 MNHNY and CDR2 SVGAGI (reference sequence). The CDR3 nucleotides read TGTGCCAGCCTCTCTCCCGGGGGGGCTTATACGCAGTATTTT. Residues: CASLSPGGAYTQYF.

This clone was seen once. The chain couples TRBV6-5 to TRBJ2-7; 15 bases fit TRBD2. CDR1 is MNHEY, CDR2 SVGAGI, per germline. This CDR3 region has 16 residues. With 4 bases clipped from V and 6 bases from J, the junction kept 7 bases outside the gene matches. The CDR3 sequence is CASSSGLAGGPGEQYF. CDR3 coding DNA: TGTGCCAGCAGTTCAGGACTAGCGGGGGGGCCGGGCGAGCAGTACTTC.

V usage is TRBV5-8 and J usage is TRBJ2-7, with D possibly matching TRBD1 (5 bases). Germline V lookup: CDR1 SGHTS, CDR2 YDEGEE. V lost 3 bases and J 0 bases, leaving 13 bases between the germline ends. The CDR3 is 15 amino acids. CDR3 in amino acids: CASSYQAQDSYEQYF. In DNA, the CDR3 is TGTGCCAGCAGCTATCAGGCACAGGACTCCTACGAGCAGTACTTC.

The CDR3 coding sequence is TGTGCCACCGATTCGACTCCGAACCAAGAGACCCAGTACTTC. This encodes CATDSTPNQETQYF. This rearrangement joins TRBV15 to TRBJ2-5; no firm D call. Germline V gene lookup returns CDR1 LNHNV and CDR2 YYDKDF (reference sequence). The CDR3 is 14 amino acids. V shed 8 bases and J shed 0 bases, with 13 bases lying between them.

This clone appeared once. The rearrangement joins TRBV6-6 to TRBJ2-5, with D possibly TRBD1 on 6 matching bases. V was cut by 5 bases and J by 5 bases, with 15 bases left in between. CDR3 size: 14 residues. In germline, CDR1 is MNHNY, CDR2 SVGAGI (reference sequence). This CDR3 is CASSPHTGTETQYF. In DNA, the CDR3 is TGTGCCAGCAGTCCCCACACAGGGACGGAGACCCAGTACTTC.

This clone counts as medium-sized (0.01 to 0.1%). The CDR3 bases are TGTGCCAGCAGCTTAGGACAGGGGGCCTACAATGAGCAGTTCTTC. Protein sequence: CASSLGQGAYNEQFF. The genes are TRBV5-6 and TRBJ2-1; TRBD1 matches at 10 bases. Losses at the gene ends were 2 bases for V and 2 bases for J; bases not matched to a gene: 1. The CDR3 totals 15 residues. The germline gives CDR1 SGHDT, CDR2 YYEEEE.

The chain is built from TRBV6-4 and TRBJ1-6, with TRBD1 matching 9 bases. CDR1 is MRHNA and CDR2 is SNTAGT in the germline V gene. V dropped 2 bases and J dropped 9; count of bases not matched to a gene: 11. This CDR3 contains 17 residues. CDR3: CASSDRDRVVEGSPLHF. Written as DNA, the CDR3 is TGTGCCAGCAGTGACAGGGACAGGGTTGTCGAGGGTTCACCCCTCCACTTT.

This clone was recorded a few times. CDR3 sequence: CASSLAEETQYF. The CDR3 bases are TGTGCCAGCAGTCTGGCGGAAGAGACCCAGTACTTC. V and J are TRBV28 and TRBJ2-5, with no clear D. Germline CDR1 is MDHEN and CDR2 is SYDVKM. The CDR3 covers 12 residues. The V gene lost 5 bases and the J gene lost 3 bases, with 7 bases spanning the gap.

The rearrangement links TRBV7-8 to TRBJ2-3; D unresolved. The CDR3 has 14 residues. Germline-derived CDR1 and CDR2 are SGHVS and FQNEAQ. Deletions cut 1 base from V and 2 bases from J, with 7 bases between. The CDR3 DNA reads TGTGCCAGCAGCTTAGGGAGTTTCACAGATACGCAGTATTTT. Residues: CASSLGSFTDTQYF.

Remarks on this clone: This sample includes further DNA sequences coding for the same CDR3. V and J are TRBV2 and TRBJ2-5; TRBD1 matches at 9 bases. V trimming: 6 bases; J trimming: 5 bases; junction bases outside the gene matches: 7. CDR1 and CDR2 from the germline V gene are SNHLY and FYNNEI. The CDR3 consists of 14 residues. Written as DNA, the CDR3 is TGTGCCAGCAGCGAGGGACAGGGAAAGGAGACCCAGTACTTC. Its protein product is CASSEGQGKETQYF.

This chain connects TRBV6-5 to TRBJ1-5; TRBD1 matches at 7 bases. Germline CDR1 MNHEY, CDR2 SVGAGI. The CDR3 runs to 15 residues. Trimming at V came to 5 bases and at J to 4 bases, leaving 8 bases not matched to a gene. For the CDR3, the DNA is TGTGCCAGCAGTACTACGGGACAGCCAAATCAGCCCCAGCATTTT. Translated: CASSTTGQPNQPQHF.

The V gene is TRBV5-4, the J gene TRBJ2-3; D is possibly TRBD1 (6 bases). Germline-derived CDR1 and CDR2 are SGHNT and YYREEE (reference sequence). V lost 7 bases to trimming and J lost 2 bases, with 14 bases between them. CDR3 length: 14 residues. CDR3 residues: CASGGQSFTDTQYF. The CDR3 nucleotides are TGTGCCAGCGGGGGACAATCATTCACAGATACGCAGTATTTT.

This clone was detected only once. This sequence joins TRBV29-1 and TRBJ2-1; 9 bases map to TRBD2. J lost 0 bases, V lost 5 bases, and 5 bases had no gene match. This CDR3 is built from 15 residues. Germline CDR1 SQVTM, CDR2 ANQGSEA. This CDR3 is CSVKRTSVSYNEQFF. The CDR3 DNA follows: TGCAGCGTTAAAAGGACTAGCGTCTCCTACAATGAGCAGTTCTTC.

This sequence joins TRBV27 and TRBJ1-2; no clear D. CDR1 and CDR2 (germline): MNHEY, SMNVEV (reference sequence). The CDR3 is made up of 15 amino acids. V lost 2 bases to trimming and J lost 6 bases, with 16 bases between them. This CDR3 reads CASSLPGLRADGYTF. Here the CDR3 DNA reads TGTGCCAGCAGTTTACCTGGGTTACGGGCGGATGGCTACACCTTC.

The V gene is TRBV6-1, the J gene TRBJ1-2; D possibly corresponds to TRBD1 (5 bases). V was shortened by 1 base and J by 4 bases, with 7 bases between the two germline ends. Germline CDR1 is MNHNS and CDR2 is SASEGT. The CDR3 has 13 amino acids. For the CDR3, the DNA is TGTGCCAGCAGTGAAGTGGGGGGCTATGGCTACACCTTC. This sequence encodes CASSEVGGYGYTF.

The genes are TRBV5-1 and TRBJ2-7; the match to TRBD1 covers 7 bases. In germline, CDR1 is SGHRS, CDR2 YFSETQ. With 2 bases clipped from V and 1 base from J, the junction kept 3 bases outside the gene matches. This CDR3 is built from 14 residues. The CDR3 nucleotides read TGCGCCAGCAGCTTTACAGGGGCTTCCTACGAGCAGTACTTC. This sequence encodes CASSFTGASYEQYF.

This chain links TRBV5-1 with TRBJ2-1, with 10 bases matching TRBD1. Losses at the gene ends were 4 bases for V and 6 bases for J; bases not matched to a gene: 4. The germline gives CDR1 SGHRS, CDR2 YFSETQ. CDR3 length equals 14 residues. DNA of the CDR3: TGCGCCAGCAGCGCGGGACAGGGGAGCAATGAGCAGTTCTTC. Amino acids: CASSAGQGSNEQFF.

This rearrangement joins TRBV7-9 to TRBJ1-3; D is unresolved. The CDR3 runs 16 residues. The V end lost 8 bases, the J end lost 0 bases, and 17 bases lay between the germline ends. CDR1 SEHNR and CDR2 FQNEAQ come from the germline V gene (reference sequence). The CDR3 nucleotides read TGTGCCAGCGCCTTAACCACCCCGAGCTCTGGAAACACCATATATTTT. Translating it yields CASALTTPSSGNTIYF.

The chain recombines TRBV28 with TRBJ1-3; D may be TRBD1 (5 bases). The CDR3 loop spans 16 amino acids. Between the trimmed V and J ends, which lost 5 bases and 3 bases, there was a span of 17 bases. Germline CDR1 and CDR2: MDHEN and SYDVKM. The CDR3 spells CASSHEGQGGGNTIYF. CDR3 in DNA: TGTGCCAGCAGTCACGAGGGGCAGGGAGGTGGAAACACCATATATTTT.

The chain joins TRBV6-1 to TRBJ2-3, with 7 positions matching TRBD1. CDR1 is MNHNS, CDR2 SASEGT, per germline. Trimming took 6 bases from V and 1 from J; bases not matched to a gene: 7. The CDR3 is 15 residues long. The CDR3 loop reads CASRPPGQRTDTQYF. The CDR3 DNA sequence: TGTGCCAGCAGACCCCCGGGACAGCGCACAGATACGCAGTATTTT.

The chain joins TRBV7-7 to TRBJ2-5; either TRBD1 or TRBD2 may fit D (6 bases each). The CDR3 length is 13 residues. V gave up 5 bases and J gave up 4 bases, with 11 bases separating them. Germline loops: CDR1 SSHAT, CDR2 FNYEAQ (reference sequence). Here the CDR3 DNA reads TGTGCCAGCAGCCACGGAGGGGGAGAGACCCAGTACTTC. This sequence encodes CASSHGGGETQYF.

In its sample, this clone was seen a few times. V gene TRBV6-1 combines with J gene TRBJ2-5, with D uncertain. Trimming removed 1 base at V and 5 bases at J, with 11 bases between. Germline V gene sequence: CDR1 MNHNS, CDR2 SASEGT. The CDR3 is 14 residues long. CDR3 residues: CASSEGFEGETQYF. CDR3 DNA sequence: TGTGCCAGCAGTGAAGGCTTCGAAGGGGAGACCCAGTACTTC.

A single count supports this clone. Here the CDR3 DNA reads TGTGCCAGCAGCTTAGGTTCCGGGGATCAGCCCCAGCATTTT. It encodes CASSLGSGDQPQHF. The V gene is TRBV11-2, the J gene TRBJ1-5; D not certain. Germline V gives CDR1 SGHAT, CDR2 FQNNGV. V was clipped by 1 base and J by 5 bases, with 9 bases between them. The CDR3 covers 14 residues. Using reference TRBV11-2 and TRBJ1-5 for the parts outside the CDR3, the full variable domain is EAGVAQSPRYKIIEKRQSVAFWCNPISGHATLYWYQQILGQGPKLLIQFQNNGVVDDSQLPKDRFSAERLKGVDSTLKIQPAKLEDSAVYLCASSLGSGDQPQHFGDGTRLSIL.

The rearrangement links TRBV4-3 to TRBJ2-6, with D possibly TRBD1 on 5 matching bases. The CDR3 covers 16 residues. Germline V gene lookup returns CDR1 LGHNA and CDR2 YSLEER. V gave up 3 bases and J gave up 4 bases, with 13 bases separating them. The CDR3 DNA is TGCGCCAGCAGCCATTTTCAGGGTTCCGGGGCCAACGTCCTGACTTTC. This gives the protein CASSHFQGSGANVLTF.

The rearrangement uses TRBV4-1 and TRBJ2-5; D possibly corresponds to TRBD2 (5 bases). The J call is uncertain, as TRBJ2-7 better fits the DNA end. The CDR3 extends over 13 amino acids. Germline V CDR1 and CDR2: MGHRA, YSYEKL. For the CDR3, the DNA is TGCGCCAGCAGCCAAGAAGAGGGTTTCGAGCAGTACTTC. Its protein is CASSQEEGFEQYF.